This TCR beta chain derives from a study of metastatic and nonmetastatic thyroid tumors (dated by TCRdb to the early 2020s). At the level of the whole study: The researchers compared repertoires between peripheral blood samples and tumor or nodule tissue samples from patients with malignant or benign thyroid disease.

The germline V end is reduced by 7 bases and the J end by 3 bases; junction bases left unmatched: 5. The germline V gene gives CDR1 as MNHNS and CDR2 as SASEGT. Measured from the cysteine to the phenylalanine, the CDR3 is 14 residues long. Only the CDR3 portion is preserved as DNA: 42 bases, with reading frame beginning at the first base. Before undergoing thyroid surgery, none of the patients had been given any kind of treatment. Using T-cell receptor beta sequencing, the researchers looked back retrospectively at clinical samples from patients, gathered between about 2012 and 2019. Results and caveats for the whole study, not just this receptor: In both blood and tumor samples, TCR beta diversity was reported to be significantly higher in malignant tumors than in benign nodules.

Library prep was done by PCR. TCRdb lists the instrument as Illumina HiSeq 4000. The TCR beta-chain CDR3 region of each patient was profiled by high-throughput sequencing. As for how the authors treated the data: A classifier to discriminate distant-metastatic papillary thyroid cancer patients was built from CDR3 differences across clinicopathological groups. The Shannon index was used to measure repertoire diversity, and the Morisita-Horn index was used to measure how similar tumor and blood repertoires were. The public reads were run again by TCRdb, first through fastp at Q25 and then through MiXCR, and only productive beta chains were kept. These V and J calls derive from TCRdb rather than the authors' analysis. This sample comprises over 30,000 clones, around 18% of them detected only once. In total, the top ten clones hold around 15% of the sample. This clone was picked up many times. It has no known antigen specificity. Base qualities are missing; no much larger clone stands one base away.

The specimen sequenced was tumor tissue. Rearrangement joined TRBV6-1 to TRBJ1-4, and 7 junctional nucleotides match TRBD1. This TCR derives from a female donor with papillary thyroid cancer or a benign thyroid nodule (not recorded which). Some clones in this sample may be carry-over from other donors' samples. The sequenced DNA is TGTGCCAGCACATACACAGGGGCTAATGAAAAACTGTTTTTT. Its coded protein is CASTYTGANEKLFF.